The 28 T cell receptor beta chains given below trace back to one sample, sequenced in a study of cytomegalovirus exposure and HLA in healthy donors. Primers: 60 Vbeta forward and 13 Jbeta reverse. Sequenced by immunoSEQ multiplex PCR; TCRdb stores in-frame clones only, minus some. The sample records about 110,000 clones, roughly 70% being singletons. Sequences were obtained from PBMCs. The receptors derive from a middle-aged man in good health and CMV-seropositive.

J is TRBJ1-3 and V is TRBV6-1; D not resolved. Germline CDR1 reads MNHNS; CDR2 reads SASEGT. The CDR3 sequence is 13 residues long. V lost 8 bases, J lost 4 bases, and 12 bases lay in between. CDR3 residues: CASPVPSGNTIYF. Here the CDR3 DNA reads TGTGCCAGCCCAGTCCCCTCCGGAAACACCATATATTTT.

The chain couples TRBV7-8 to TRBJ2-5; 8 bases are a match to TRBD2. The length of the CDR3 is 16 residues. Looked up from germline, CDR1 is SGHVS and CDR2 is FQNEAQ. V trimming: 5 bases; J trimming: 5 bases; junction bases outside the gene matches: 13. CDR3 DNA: TGTGCCAGCAGCCGGGGGGGGCGGGAGAGGGCGGAGACCCAGTACTTC. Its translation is CASSRGGRERAETQYF.

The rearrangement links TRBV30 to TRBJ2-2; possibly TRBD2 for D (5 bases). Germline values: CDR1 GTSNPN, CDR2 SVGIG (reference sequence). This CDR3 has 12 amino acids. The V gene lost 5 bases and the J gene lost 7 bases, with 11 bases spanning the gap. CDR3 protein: CAWEGVGGELFF. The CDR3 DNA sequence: TGTGCCTGGGAGGGAGTCGGCGGGGAGCTGTTTTTT.

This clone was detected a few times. For the CDR3, the DNA is TGCGCCAGCTTCTCGGGACTAGCGGGAGGTAATGAGCAGTTCTTC. It is translated as CASFSGLAGGNEQFF. The chain carries TRBV10-2 and TRBJ2-1; 15 nucleotides agree with TRBD2. The CDR3 runs to 15 residues. V lost 8 bases to trimming and J lost 7 bases; unmatched junction nucleotides: 6. Germline V CDR1 and CDR2: WSHSY, SAAADI.

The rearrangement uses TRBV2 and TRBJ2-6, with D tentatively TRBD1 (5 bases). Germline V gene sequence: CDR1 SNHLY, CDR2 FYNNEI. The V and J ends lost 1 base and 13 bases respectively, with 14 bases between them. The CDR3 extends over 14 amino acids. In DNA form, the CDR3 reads TGTGCCAGCAGTGAAGTAAGGGGAACGGAGGTCCTGACTTTC. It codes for CASSEVRGTEVLTF.

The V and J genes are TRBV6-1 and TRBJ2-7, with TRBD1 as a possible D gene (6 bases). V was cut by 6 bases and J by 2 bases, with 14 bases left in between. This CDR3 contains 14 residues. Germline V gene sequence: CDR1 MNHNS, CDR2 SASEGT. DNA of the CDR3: TGTGCCAGCAGAATGAACAGGGACGCCTACGAGCAGTACGTC. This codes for CASRMNRDAYEQYV.

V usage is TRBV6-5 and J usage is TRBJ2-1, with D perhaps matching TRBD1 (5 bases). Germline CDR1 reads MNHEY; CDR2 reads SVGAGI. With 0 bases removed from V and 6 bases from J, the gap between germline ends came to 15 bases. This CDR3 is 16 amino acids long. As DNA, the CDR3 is TGTGCCAGCAGTTACTCGGGAAGGGGTACCTCCAATGAGCAGTTCTTC. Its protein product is CASSYSGRGTSNEQFF.

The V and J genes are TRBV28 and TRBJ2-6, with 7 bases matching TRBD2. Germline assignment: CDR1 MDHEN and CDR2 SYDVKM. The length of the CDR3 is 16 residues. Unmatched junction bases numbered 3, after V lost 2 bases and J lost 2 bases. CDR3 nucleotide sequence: TGTGCCAGCAGTTTACAGGGAGGGACTGGGGCCAACGTCCTGACTTTC. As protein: CASSLQGGTGANVLTF.

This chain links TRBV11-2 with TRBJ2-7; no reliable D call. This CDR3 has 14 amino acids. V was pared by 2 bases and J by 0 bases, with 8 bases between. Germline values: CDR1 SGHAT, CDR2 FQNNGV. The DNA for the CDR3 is TGTGCCAGCAGCTTACTCCCGAGCTCCTACGAGCAGTACTTC. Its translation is CASSLLPSSYEQYF.

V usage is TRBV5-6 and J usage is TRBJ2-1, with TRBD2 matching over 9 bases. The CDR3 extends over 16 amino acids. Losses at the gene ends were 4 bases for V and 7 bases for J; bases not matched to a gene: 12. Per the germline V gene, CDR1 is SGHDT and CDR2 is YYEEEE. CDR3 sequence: CASSPLPAGGWNEQFF. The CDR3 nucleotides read TGTGCCAGCAGCCCTCTACCAGCGGGGGGATGGAATGAGCAGTTCTTC. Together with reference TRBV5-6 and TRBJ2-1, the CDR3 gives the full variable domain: DAGVTQSPTHLIKTRGQQVTLRCSPKSGHDTVSWYQQALGQGPQFIFQYYEEEERQRGNFPDRFSGHQFPNYSSELNVNALLLGDSALYLCASSPLPAGGWNEQFFGPGTRLTVL.

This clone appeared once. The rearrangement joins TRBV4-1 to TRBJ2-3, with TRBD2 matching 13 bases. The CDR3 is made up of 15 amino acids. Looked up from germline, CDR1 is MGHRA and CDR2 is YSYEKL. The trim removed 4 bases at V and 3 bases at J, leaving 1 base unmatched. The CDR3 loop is CASSPGLAGTDTQYF. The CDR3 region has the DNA TGCGCCAGCAGCCCGGGACTAGCGGGGACAGATACGCAGTATTTT.

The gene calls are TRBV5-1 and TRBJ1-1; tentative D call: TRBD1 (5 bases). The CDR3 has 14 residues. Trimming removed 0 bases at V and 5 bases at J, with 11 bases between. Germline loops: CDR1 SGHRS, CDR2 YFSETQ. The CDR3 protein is CASSLEPGRTEAFF. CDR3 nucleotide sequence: TGCGCCAGCAGCTTGGAGCCAGGGAGGACTGAAGCTTTCTTT.

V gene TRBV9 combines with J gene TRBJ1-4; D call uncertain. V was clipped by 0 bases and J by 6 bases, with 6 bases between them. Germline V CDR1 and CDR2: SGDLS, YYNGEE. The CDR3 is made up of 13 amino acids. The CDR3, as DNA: TGTGCCAGCAGCGTAGGCGGGGATGAAAAACTGTTTTTT. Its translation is CASSVGGDEKLFF.

The DNA of the CDR3 is TGTGCCAGCCAGTTTACGGGACTCGTGGGACGGCCCCAGCATTTT. As protein: CASQFTGLVGRPQHF. The chain combines TRBV19 with TRBJ1-5; tentative D call: TRBD1 (5 bases). The V end lost 9 bases, the J end lost 9 bases, and 24 bases lay between the germline ends. Germline V gene data show CDR1 as LNHDA and CDR2 as SQIVND (reference sequence). This CDR3 spans 15 amino acids.

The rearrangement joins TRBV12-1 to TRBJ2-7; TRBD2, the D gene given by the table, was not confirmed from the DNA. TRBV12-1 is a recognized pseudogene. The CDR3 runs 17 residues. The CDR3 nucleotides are TGTGCCAGCACCTCCCCGGTCCCGGGACTAGCGGACCTGGAGCAGTACGTC. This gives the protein CASTSPVPGLADLEQYV.

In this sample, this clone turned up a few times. CDR3 coding DNA: TGTGCCATCAGTGAGTCTCAGGGCAGCTCCTACAATGAGCAGTTCTTC. This encodes CAISESQGSSYNEQFF. The rearrangement uses TRBV10-3 and TRBJ2-1; a possible D gene is TRBD1 (5 bases). Germline CDR1 ENHRY, CDR2 SYGVKD. There are 16 residues in the CDR3. V lost 0 bases and J 0 bases, leaving 9 bases between the germline ends.

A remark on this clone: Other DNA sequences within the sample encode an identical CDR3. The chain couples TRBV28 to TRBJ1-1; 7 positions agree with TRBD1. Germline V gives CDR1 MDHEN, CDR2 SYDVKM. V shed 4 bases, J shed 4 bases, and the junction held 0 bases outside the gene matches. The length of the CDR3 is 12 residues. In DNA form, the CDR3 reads TGTGCCAGCAGTTCAGGGGGCACTGAAGCTTTCTTT. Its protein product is CASSSGGTEAFF.

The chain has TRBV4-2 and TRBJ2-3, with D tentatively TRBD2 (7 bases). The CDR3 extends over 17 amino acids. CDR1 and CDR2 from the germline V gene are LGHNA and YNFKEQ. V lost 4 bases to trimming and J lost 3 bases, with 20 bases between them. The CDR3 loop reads CASSLSVGGQWTDTQYF. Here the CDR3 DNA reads TGTGCCAGCAGCCTAAGTGTCGGGGGGCAGTGGACAGATACGCAGTATTTT.

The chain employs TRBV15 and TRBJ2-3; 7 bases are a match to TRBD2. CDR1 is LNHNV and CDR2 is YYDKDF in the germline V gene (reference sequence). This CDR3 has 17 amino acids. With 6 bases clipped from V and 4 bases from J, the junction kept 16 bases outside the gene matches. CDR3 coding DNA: TGTGCCACCAGATATAATGGTGGCGGGAGTACCCCAGATACGCAGTATTTT. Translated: CATRYNGGGSTPDTQYF.

CDR3 sequence: CASTVQGANTEAFF. CDR3 sequence (DNA): TGTGCCAGCACGGTCCAGGGGGCGAACACTGAAGCTTTCTTT. V usage is TRBV2 and J usage is TRBJ1-1; TRBD1 matches at 8 bases. The CDR3 is made up of 14 amino acids. CDR1 and CDR2 from the germline V gene are SNHLY and FYNNEI. V gave up 7 bases and J gave up 1 base; unmatched junction bases: 5.

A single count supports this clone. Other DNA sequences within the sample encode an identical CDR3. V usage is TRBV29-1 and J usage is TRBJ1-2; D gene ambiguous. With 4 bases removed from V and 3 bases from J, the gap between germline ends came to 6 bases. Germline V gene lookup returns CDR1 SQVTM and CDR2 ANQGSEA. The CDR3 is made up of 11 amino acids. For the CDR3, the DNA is TGCAGCGTTGGGGCAGACTATGGCTACACCTTC. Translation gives CSVGADYGYTF.

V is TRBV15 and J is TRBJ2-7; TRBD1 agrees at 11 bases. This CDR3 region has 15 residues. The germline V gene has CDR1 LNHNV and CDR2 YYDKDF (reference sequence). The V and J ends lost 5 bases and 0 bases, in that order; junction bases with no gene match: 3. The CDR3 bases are TGTGCCACCAGCCTGGGACAGGGGGGCTCCTACGAGCAGTACTTC. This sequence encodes CATSLGQGGSYEQYF.

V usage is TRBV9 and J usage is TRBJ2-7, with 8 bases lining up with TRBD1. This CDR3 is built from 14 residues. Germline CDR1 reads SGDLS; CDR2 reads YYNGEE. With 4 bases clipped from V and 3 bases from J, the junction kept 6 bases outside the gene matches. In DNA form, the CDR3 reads TGTGCCAGCAGCAACCGGGACAGGCTCTACGAGCAGTACTTC. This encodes CASSNRDRLYEQYF.

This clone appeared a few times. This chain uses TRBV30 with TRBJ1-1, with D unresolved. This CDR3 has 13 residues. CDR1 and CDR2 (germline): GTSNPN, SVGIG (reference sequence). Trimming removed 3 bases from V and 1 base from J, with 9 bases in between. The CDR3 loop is CAWRFTGNTEAFF. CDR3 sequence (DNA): TGTGCCTGGAGGTTTACGGGGAACACTGAAGCTTTCTTT.

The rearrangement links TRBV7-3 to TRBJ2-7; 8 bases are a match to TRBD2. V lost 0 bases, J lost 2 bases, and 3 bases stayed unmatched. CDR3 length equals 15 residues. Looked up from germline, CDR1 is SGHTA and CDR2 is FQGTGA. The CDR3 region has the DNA TGTGCCAGCAGCTTAACGTCGGGAGGGGCCTACGAGCAGTACTTC. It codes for CASSLTSGGAYEQYF.

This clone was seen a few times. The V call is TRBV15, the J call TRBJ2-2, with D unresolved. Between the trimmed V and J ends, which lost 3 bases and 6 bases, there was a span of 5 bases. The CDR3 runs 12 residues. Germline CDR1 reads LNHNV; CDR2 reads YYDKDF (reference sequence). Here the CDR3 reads CATSSGAGELFF. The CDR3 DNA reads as TGTGCCACCAGCAGCGGAGCCGGGGAGCTGTTTTTT.

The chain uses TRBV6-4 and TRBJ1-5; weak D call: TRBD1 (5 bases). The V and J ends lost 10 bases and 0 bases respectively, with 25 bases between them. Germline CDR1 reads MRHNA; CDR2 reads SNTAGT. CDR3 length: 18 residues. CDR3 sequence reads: CANKDGGQKRNSNQPQHF. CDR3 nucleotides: TGTGCCAACAAAGACGGGGGTCAAAAAAGAAATAGCAATCAGCCCCAGCATTTT.

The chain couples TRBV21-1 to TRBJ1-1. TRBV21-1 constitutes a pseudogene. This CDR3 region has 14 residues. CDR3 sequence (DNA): TGTGCCAGCAGCAAGGGGGGGGAGGGCACTGAAGCTTTCTTT. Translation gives CASSKGGEGTEAFF.